Listed below are T cell receptor beta chains from one sample, sequenced in a study of sequential checkpoint blockade in melanoma. Clones were sequenced by immunoSEQ multiplex PCR, and TCRdb holds only the in-frame ones, with some missing. This sample carries roughly 18,000 clones, around 68% of them seen once, and the ten largest clones take approximately 20%. Sequenced material: CD8+ T cells sorted from blood (inferred from file names), taken from a patient given nivolumab and ipilimumab in sequence. Receptor source: a human donor with melanoma. Both conserved end residues are trimmed from each CDR3.

TRBV19,ASSWTGEYEQY
TRBV5-1,ASSLARANTEAF
TRBV4-3,ASSQASGMGSYEQY
TRBV27,ASSSGTGEDTIY
TRBV7-9,ASSLGRGDEQY
TRBV19,ASSLGQGGEQF
TRBV30,AWSPGTGLSTDTQY
TRBV9,ASSVGGTTSYEQY
TRBV6-4,ASSDSGTGANVLT
TRBV6-1,ASSEGVVPGEQF
TRBV19,ASSILAGSVPEQF
TRBV5-6,ASSLGGQTFHSPLH
TRBV9,ASSVDRRWGTDTQY
TRBV6-5,ASSYSNPGEKLF
TRBV27,ASSFSGFGNSPLH
TRBV5-1,ASSLIGQGRTEAF
TRBV5-6,ASSLSGKGNQPQH